A single sample gave rise to the 21 T cell receptor beta chains below, sequenced in a study of T cell repertoires in cytomegalovirus infection. Using its own MiXCR run on the reads, TCRdb lists one record per CDR3 protein. Among nearly 550,000 distinct CDR3 sequences, 15% to 20% were seen once, and the ten largest hold 20% to 30%. The specimen was CD8+ T cells from PBMCs. These receptors were obtained from a human donor in good health (CMV status not recorded). Some clones in this sample may be carry-over from other donors' samples.

This clonotype has ten or more counts. V and J are TRBV12-3 or TRBV12-4 and TRBJ2-4; D gene uncertain. This CDR3 region has 12 residues. Trimming left V 6 bases short and J 8 bases short, with 11 bases between. The CDR3 coding sequence is TGTGCCAGCAGCCCCAGTGGTGACATTCAGTACTTC. Translation gives CASSPSGDIQYF.

The V gene is TRBV5-1, the J gene TRBJ2-7; 8 nucleotides line up with TRBD2. J was trimmed by 7 bases and V by 5 bases; bases with no gene match: 14. CDR1 is SGHRS and CDR2 is YFSETQ in the germline V gene. The CDR3 contains 15 residues. Here the CDR3 reads CASREAGALPREQYF. CDR3 bases: TGCGCCAGCAGGGAAGCGGGGGCCCTCCCCAGGGAGCAGTACTTC. The variable domain in full, completed from reference TRBV5-1 and TRBJ2-7, reads KAGVTQTPRYLIKTRGQQVTLSCSPISGHRSVSWYQQTPGQGLQFLFEYFSETQRNKGNFPGRFSGRQFSNSRSEMNVSTLELGDSALYLCASREAGALPREQYFGPGTRLTVT.

This clonotype was seen more than once but under ten times. J is TRBJ2-3 and V is TRBV11-2; 9 bases fit TRBD2. V shed 10 bases and J 0 bases; nucleotides not matched to a gene: 11. This CDR3 has 16 amino acids. Germline values: CDR1 SGHAT, CDR2 FQNNGV. CDR3 sequence: CATTFSGGLSTDTQYF. CDR3 in DNA: TGTGCCACCACCTTTAGCGGGGGCCTTAGCACAGATACGCAGTATTTT.

This clonotype showed up many times. The CDR3 spells CASSEGEQFYQPQHF. The DNA for the CDR3 is TGTGCCAGCAGTGAAGGTGAACAATTTTATCAGCCCCAGCATTTT. The chain carries TRBV6-1 and TRBJ1-5; D not certain. Trimming stripped 1 base from V and 5 bases from J, with 12 bases between. The CDR3 is made up of 15 amino acids. Germline CDR1 and CDR2: MNHNS and SASEGT.

This clonotype was seen only a few times. The chain links TRBV30 to TRBJ2-5, with D perhaps TRBD2 (7 bases). The germline V and J ends were trimmed by 4 bases and 5 bases, with 8 bases remaining between them. Germline CDR1 reads GTSNPN; CDR2 reads SVGIG (reference sequence). This CDR3 has 11 amino acids. CDR3 nucleotide sequence: TGTGCCTGGACGGGGGGCGAGACCCAGTACTTC. It specifies CAWTGGETQYF.

This clonotype was picked up a small number of times. The genes are TRBV6-2 or TRBV6-3 and TRBJ1-3; D is perhaps TRBD1 (5 bases). Germline CDR1 reads MNHEY; CDR2 reads SVGEGT. V lost 2 bases and J 0 bases, leaving 14 bases between the germline ends. The CDR3 totals 17 residues. The CDR3: CASSYGAPGSSGNTIYF. CDR3 DNA sequence: TGTGCCAGCAGTTACGGGGCCCCCGGCAGCTCTGGAAACACCATATATTTT.

This sequence joins TRBV19 and TRBJ2-1, with a weak D call TRBD1 (6 bases). Germline V gene sequence: CDR1 LNHDA, CDR2 SQIVND (reference sequence). There are 19 residues in the CDR3. The V and J ends lost 5 bases and 4 bases respectively, with 27 bases between them. The CDR3 sequence: CASSYHKPYRDNLYNEQFF. The CDR3 coding sequence is TGTGCCAGTAGTTACCACAAACCTTACCGGGACAACCTTTACAATGAGCAGTTCTTC.

Concerning this clonotype: Being one base from a much bigger clone, this may be a read error. The chain combines TRBV28 with TRBJ2-1; D gene ambiguous. The CDR3 is made up of 13 amino acids. CDR1 MDHEN and CDR2 SYDVKM come from the germline V gene. This CDR3 is CASSFSTGNEPFF. In nucleotides, the CDR3 is TGTGCCAGCAGTTTTTCGACTGGGAATGAGCCGTTCTTC.

At least ten counts were recorded for this clonotype. The V and J genes are TRBV7-9 and TRBJ1-2; 9 bases align to TRBD1. V shed 2 bases and J 4 bases; nucleotides not matched to a gene: 8. CDR1 is SEHNR and CDR2 is FQNEAQ in the germline V gene (reference sequence). The CDR3 is 16 amino acids. The CDR3 nucleotides read TGTGCCAGCAGCTTACTACCGGGACAGGGTACCTATGGCTACACCTTC. Protein sequence: CASSLLPGQGTYGYTF.

V is TRBV10-2 and J is TRBJ1-2, with a possible D match to TRBD1 (5 bases). The CDR3 consists of 13 residues. Trimming took 2 bases from V and 4 from J, leaving 8 bases between them. Germline CDR1 and CDR2: WSHSY and SAAADI. The DNA of the CDR3 is TGCGCCAGCAGTGAGGGGGGGGGCTATGGCTACACCTTC. Translation gives CASSEGGGYGYTF.

Ten or more counts support this clonotype. The chain has TRBV12-3 or TRBV12-4 and TRBJ1-1, with D perhaps matching TRBD1 (5 bases). The CDR3 loop spans 15 amino acids. V was pared by 2 bases and J by 1 base, with 11 bases between. In DNA form, the CDR3 reads TGTGCCAGCAGTTTATCCAGGGAAGGGAACACTGAAGCTTTCTTT. Translating it yields CASSLSREGNTEAFF.

This clonotype came up many times. This chain connects TRBV7-6 to TRBJ2-7, with 8 bases matching TRBD1. The germline V gene encodes CDR1 SGHVS and CDR2 FNYEAQ. With 1 base clipped from V and 5 bases from J, the junction kept 10 bases outside the gene matches. The CDR3 is made up of 16 amino acids. The CDR3 DNA is TGTGCCAGCAGCTTAGGTTATGCGACAGGGGCAAACGAGCAGTACTTC. As protein: CASSLGYATGANEQYF.

V gene TRBV19 combines with J gene TRBJ2-7, with D unclear. This CDR3 is 15 amino acids long. Trimming removed 1 base from V and 6 bases from J, with 16 bases in between. The germline V gene encodes CDR1 LNHDA and CDR2 SQIVND (reference sequence). The CDR3 is CASSIVRVTASEQYF. CDR3 DNA sequence: TGTGCCAGTAGTATAGTTCGGGTAACGGCGTCCGAGCAGTACTTC.

The V gene is TRBV19, the J gene TRBJ2-1; the match to TRBD2 covers 10 bases. The V gene end was trimmed by 1 base and the J gene end by 9 bases; junction bases not matched to a gene: 9. The CDR3 has 16 residues. In germline, CDR1 is LNHDA, CDR2 SQIVND (reference sequence). Written as DNA, the CDR3 is TGTGCCAGTAGTATAGGTTCCAGCGGGAGGGCCAGTGAGCAGTTCTTC. Translated, it gives CASSIGSSGRASEQFF. The full variable domain, its missing parts supplied by reference TRBV19 and TRBJ2-1, is DGGITQSPKYLFRKEGQNVTLSCEQNLNHDAMYWYRQDPGQGLRLIYYSQIVNDFQKGDIAEGYSVSREKKESFPLTVTSAQKNPTAFYLCASSIGSSGRASEQFFGPGTRLTVL.

In its sample, this clonotype was seen a few times. The V call is TRBV2, the J call TRBJ2-1; 10 nucleotides agree with TRBD1. In germline, CDR1 is SNHLY, CDR2 FYNNEI. The trim removed 6 bases at V and 8 bases at J, leaving 7 bases unmatched. This CDR3 is 14 amino acids long. The CDR3 DNA reads as TGTGCCAGCAGAGAAAAAGGGACAGGGGATGAGCAGTTCTTC. Translating it yields CASREKGTGDEQFF.

The gene calls are TRBV9 and TRBJ2-5, with 7 bases that match TRBD1. This CDR3 is built from 13 residues. The V and J ends lost 10 bases and 0 bases, in that order; junction bases with no gene match: 6. Germline lookup yields CDR1 SGDLS and CDR2 YYNGEE. The CDR3 DNA sequence: TGTGCCTCTCAGAGGGGGCACCAAGAGACCCAGTACTTC. It specifies CASQRGHQETQYF.

This clonotype was seen at least ten times. This sequence joins TRBV11-2 and TRBJ1-5; D remains unclear. The germline V and J ends were trimmed by 2 bases and 3 bases, with 17 bases remaining between them. The CDR3 totals 17 residues. The germline CDR1 and CDR2 sequences are SGHAT and FQNNGV. The CDR3 protein is CASSLWPGPPYNQPQHF. The CDR3 coding sequence is TGTGCCAGCAGCTTATGGCCGGGCCCCCCTTACAATCAGCCCCAGCATTTT.

This chain connects TRBV6-1 to TRBJ2-7; 7 bases align to TRBD1. CDR1 is MNHNS and CDR2 is SASEGT in the germline V gene. The CDR3 runs 16 residues. V dropped 6 bases and J dropped 2; count of bases not matched to a gene: 13. DNA for the CDR3: TGTGCCAGCAGGGGCCGGACAGGCCTGGGAACCTACGAGCAGTACTTC. Residues: CASRGRTGLGTYEQYF.

The table lists this clonotype with a few counts. At one of its ends the junction is not consistent with the germline gene, which may arise from a read error. The chain recombines TRBV29-1 with TRBJ1-3; D unresolved. Germline V CDR1 and CDR2: SQVTM, ANQGSEA. The CDR3 runs 14 residues. The CDR3 DNA reads as TGCAGCGTTAAAGAAAGGTACTCTGGAAACACCATATATTTT. Its translation is CSVKERYSGNTIYF.

V and J are TRBV12-3 or TRBV12-4 and TRBJ1-5; TRBD1 matches at 7 bases. Losses at the gene ends were 3 bases for V and 6 bases for J; bases not matched to a gene: 5. CDR3 size: 14 residues. This CDR3 is CASSFWDSGQPQHF. CDR3 DNA: TGTGCCAGCAGTTTTTGGGACAGCGGTCAGCCCCAGCATTTT.

This clonotype was counted many times. The chain joins TRBV28 to TRBJ2-1; 11 bases align to TRBD2. CDR1 is MDHEN and CDR2 is SYDVKM in the germline V gene. J gave up 7 bases and V 6 bases, and 14 bases lay outside the gene matches. This CDR3 is 17 amino acids long. CDR3 in amino acids: CASSHRLAGLVANEQFF. CDR3 nucleotide sequence: TGTGCCAGCAGCCATAGACTAGCGGGGTTAGTCGCAAATGAGCAGTTCTTC.